Listed below are T cell receptor beta chains from one sample, sequenced in a study of graft-versus-host responses after intestinal transplantation. TCRdb's table, derived via immunoSEQ multiplex PCR, lists solely in-frame clones and lacks some. The sample shows about 40,000 clones, more than 80% of them seen only once. The specimen comprised PBMCs, sampled 700 to 850 days after intestinal transplantation. The source is a human patient who received an intestinal transplant, so some T cells may come from the graft donor. CDR3s include the opening cysteine and the closing phenylalanine or tryptophan. Each record gives: D gene, clone size, CDR3 length, V gene, J gene, CDR3 DNA, CDR3 protein. D genes are given only for firm matches. The size of a clone is reported for some rows only, either as once, few or many, or as a class for expanded clones.

D gene: TRBD2
clone size: .
CDR3 length: 16
V gene: TRBV7-9
J gene: TRBJ2-1
CDR3 DNA: TGTGCCAGCAGCTTATCAGCGGGAGATAAGGCCAATGAGCAGTTCTTC
CDR3 protein: CASSLSAGDKANEQFF

D gene: .
clone size: .
CDR3 length: 13
V gene: TRBV9
J gene: TRBJ2-6
CDR3 DNA: TGTGCCAGCAGCGCGGGACAGGCCAACGTCCTGACTTTC
CDR3 protein: CASSAGQANVLTF

D gene: .
clone size: .
CDR3 length: 13
V gene: TRBV9
J gene: TRBJ2-2
CDR3 DNA: TGTGCCAGCAGCGGCCGTAACACCGGGGAGCTGTTTTTT
CDR3 protein: CASSGRNTGELFF

D gene: TRBD2
clone size: .
CDR3 length: 18
V gene: TRBV11-2
J gene: TRBJ2-1
CDR3 DNA: TGTGCCAGCAGCCAGGGACTAGCGGGAGGTTTCCTCCACAATGAGCAGTTCTTC
CDR3 protein: CASSQGLAGGFLHNEQFF

D gene: .
clone size: .
CDR3 length: 14
V gene: TRBV6-6
J gene: TRBJ2-7
CDR3 DNA: TGTGCCAGCAGTTACTCGACTGACCTCGGAGAGCAGTACTTC
CDR3 protein: CASSYSTDLGEQYF

D gene: TRBD2
clone size: .
CDR3 length: 16
V gene: TRBV6-1
J gene: TRBJ2-7
CDR3 DNA: TGTGCCAGCAGTGATTTGGGACTAGCGGGAGACTACGAGCAGTACTTC
CDR3 protein: CASSDLGLAGDYEQYF

D gene: .
clone size: .
CDR3 length: 14
V gene: TRBV5-5
J gene: TRBJ2-7
CDR3 DNA: TGTGCCAGCAGCTTGGCACAGGGCTATTACGAGCAGTACTTC
CDR3 protein: CASSLAQGYYEQYF

D gene: .
clone size: .
CDR3 length: 14
V gene: TRBV4-1
J gene: TRBJ1-1
CDR3 DNA: TGCGCCAGCAGCCAAGACTGGGGGGGCACTGAAGCTTTCTTT
CDR3 protein: CASSQDWGGTEAFF

D gene: TRBD2
clone size: .
CDR3 length: 12
V gene: TRBV27
J gene: TRBJ2-1
CDR3 DNA: TGTGCTAGCGGGGAACTTCCGGGCCGGCTGTTCTTC
CDR3 protein: CASGELPGRLFF

D gene: TRBD1
clone size: .
CDR3 length: 14
V gene: TRBV5-4
J gene: TRBJ1-3
CDR3 DNA: TGTGCCAGCAGCCATGGGACAGTAGGAAACACCATATATTTT
CDR3 protein: CASSHGTVGNTIYF

D gene: TRBD1
clone size: .
CDR3 length: 16
V gene: TRBV5-1
J gene: TRBJ2-7
CDR3 DNA: TGCGCCAGCAGCTCGGCCGACAGGGGGCGCGGGGGCGAGCAGTACTTC
CDR3 protein: CASSSADRGRGGEQYF

D gene: .
clone size: .
CDR3 length: 14
V gene: TRBV7-6
J gene: TRBJ2-5
CDR3 DNA: TGTGCCAGCAGCTTGGACAGTCGGGGGGCGACCCAGTACTTC
CDR3 protein: CASSLDSRGATQYF

D gene: TRBD2
clone size: .
CDR3 length: 14
V gene: TRBV7-9
J gene: TRBJ2-1
CDR3 DNA: TGTGCCAGCATCCTGACTAGCGGCCGAAATGAGCAGTTCTTC
CDR3 protein: CASILTSGRNEQFF

D gene: .
clone size: .
CDR3 length: 17
V gene: TRBV7-9
J gene: TRBJ1-1
CDR3 DNA: TGTGCCAGCAGTCCGGGTGACTACTTATTTCAGAACACTGAAGCTTTCTTT
CDR3 protein: CASSPGDYLFQNTEAFF

D gene: TRBD2
clone size: .
CDR3 length: 13
V gene: TRBV28
J gene: TRBJ2-7
CDR3 DNA: TGTGCCAGCTCCCCGGGGGGAGGGTACGAGCAGTACTTC
CDR3 protein: CASSPGGGYEQYF

D gene: TRBD1
clone size: .
CDR3 length: 15
V gene: TRBV6-6
J gene: TRBJ2-7
CDR3 DNA: TGTGCCAGCAGCCGAGACAGGGGGAGCTCCTACGAGCAGTACTTC
CDR3 protein: CASSRDRGSSYEQYF

D gene: TRBD2
clone size: .
CDR3 length: 16
V gene: TRBV4-2
J gene: TRBJ2-7
CDR3 DNA: TGTGCCAGCAGCCTGACGGTGACTAGCGGGGGCTACGAGCAGTACTTC
CDR3 protein: CASSLTVTSGGYEQYF

D gene: TRBD2
clone size: .
CDR3 length: 16
V gene: TRBV4-1
J gene: TRBJ2-3
CDR3 DNA: TGCGCCAGCAGCCAAGTCCAGCGGGGGGGCACAGATACGCAGTATTTT
CDR3 protein: CASSQVQRGGTDTQYF

D gene: .
clone size: .
CDR3 length: 13
V gene: TRBV19
J gene: TRBJ2-7
CDR3 DNA: TGTGCCAGTCTGTCTCCTTCCTCCTACGAGCAGTACTTC
CDR3 protein: CASLSPSSYEQYF

D gene: .
clone size: .
CDR3 length: 12
V gene: TRBV7-6
J gene: TRBJ1-2
CDR3 DNA: TGTGCCAGCAGCGGGTCAGGGCTTGGCTACACCTTC
CDR3 protein: CASSGSGLGYTF

D gene: .
clone size: .
CDR3 length: 14
V gene: TRBV29-1
J gene: TRBJ1-5
CDR3 DNA: TGCAGCGTTGTAGAGGACGGCTTGAATCAGCCCCAGCATTTT
CDR3 protein: CSVVEDGLNQPQHF

D gene: TRBD1
clone size: .
CDR3 length: 14
V gene: TRBV19
J gene: TRBJ1-6
CDR3 DNA: TGTGCCAGTAGCCGGGACAGGGGAGGGGCACCCCTCCACTTT
CDR3 protein: CASSRDRGGAPLHF

D gene: TRBD1
clone size: .
CDR3 length: 15
V gene: TRBV10-3
J gene: TRBJ2-1
CDR3 DNA: TGTGCCATCAGTGGGCAGGGGGCGGTATTTAATGAGCAGTTCTTC
CDR3 protein: CAISGQGAVFNEQFF

D gene: .
clone size: .
CDR3 length: 15
V gene: TRBV18
J gene: TRBJ1-3
CDR3 DNA: TGTGCCGGCTCACCGACAGGACTCTCTGGAAACACCATATATTTT
CDR3 protein: CAGSPTGLSGNTIYF

D gene: TRBD2
clone size: .
CDR3 length: 16
V gene: TRBV11-2
J gene: TRBJ2-7
CDR3 DNA: TGTGCCAGCAGCTTATATAAGCGGGAGGTTCCCTACGAGCAGTACTTC
CDR3 protein: CASSLYKREVPYEQYF

D gene: .
clone size: .
CDR3 length: 16
V gene: TRBV5-1
J gene: TRBJ2-3
CDR3 DNA: TGCGCCAGCAGCTTGAGACAAAGGGGAAGCACAGATACGCAGTATTTT
CDR3 protein: CASSLRQRGSTDTQYF

D gene: TRBD1
clone size: .
CDR3 length: 13
V gene: TRBV6-5
J gene: TRBJ1-4
CDR3 DNA: TGTGCCAGCAGTTACTGGACAGGTGAAAAACTGTTTTTT
CDR3 protein: CASSYWTGEKLFF

D gene: .
clone size: .
CDR3 length: 14
V gene: TRBV7-6
J gene: TRBJ1-3
CDR3 DNA: TGTGCCAGCGTGGACCGTCGCTCTGGAAACACCATATATTTT
CDR3 protein: CASVDRRSGNTIYF

D gene: .
clone size: medium-sized
CDR3 length: 13
V gene: TRBV6-4
J gene: TRBJ1-1
CDR3 DNA: TGTGCCAGCAGTGACTCGGACAACACTGAAGCTTTCTTT
CDR3 protein: CASSDSDNTEAFF

D gene: TRBD1
clone size: .
CDR3 length: 13
V gene: TRBV6-6
J gene: TRBJ2-1
CDR3 DNA: TGTGCCAGCAGCCGATGGACAGGGGATGAGCAGTTCTTC
CDR3 protein: CASSRWTGDEQFF

D gene: .
clone size: .
CDR3 length: 15
V gene: TRBV9
J gene: TRBJ1-2
CDR3 DNA: TGTGCCAGCAGCGCACCGATCGACAGGCCCTATGGCTACACCTTC
CDR3 protein: CASSAPIDRPYGYTF

D gene: TRBD2
clone size: .
CDR3 length: 15
V gene: TRBV6-5
J gene: TRBJ2-1
CDR3 DNA: TGTGCCAGCAGTTGGACTAGCGGGAGAGCAAATGAGCAGTTCTTC
CDR3 protein: CASSWTSGRANEQFF

D gene: .
clone size: .
CDR3 length: 15
V gene: TRBV11-3
J gene: TRBJ2-7
CDR3 DNA: TGTGCCAGCAGCTGGGTCGAAGGGGCCTTCTACGAGCAGTACTTC
CDR3 protein: CASSWVEGAFYEQYF

D gene: .
clone size: .
CDR3 length: 14
V gene: TRBV2
J gene: TRBJ2-3
CDR3 DNA: TGTGCCAGCAGGTACCAGGAGGGGGGAGATACGCAGTATTTT
CDR3 protein: CASRYQEGGDTQYF